A single sample gave rise to the 16 T cell receptor beta chains below, sequenced in a study of T cell responses to AZD1222 COVID-19 vaccine. Generated by immunoSEQ multiplex PCR, the TCRdb table keeps only in-frame clones and is missing some. The data contain more than 110,000 clones, roughly 88% of them singletons. Sequences were derived from peripheral blood, sampled on day 0 of AZD1222 vaccination. Receptor source: an adult in good health.

This clone appeared once. The gene calls are TRBV19 and TRBJ2-5; 7 nucleotides align to TRBD1. This CDR3 contains 13 residues. V trimming: 8 bases; J trimming: 2 bases; junction bases outside the gene matches: 5. Germline CDR1 is LNHDA and CDR2 is SQIVND (reference sequence). The DNA of the CDR3 is TGTGCCAGTGCCCCGGGACAGCAAGAGACCCAGTACTTC. It is translated as CASAPGQQETQYF.

This clone has just one count. The V call is TRBV11-2, the J call TRBJ2-6, with TRBD1 matching over 10 bases. This CDR3 contains 15 residues. CDR1 SGHAT and CDR2 FQNNGV come from the germline V gene. V lost 5 bases and J lost 8; bases outside the gene matches: 6. CDR3 nucleotides: TGTGCCAGCAGCGCAACGACAGGGGGCACCAACGTCCTGACTTTC. Amino acids: CASSATTGGTNVLTF.

V usage is TRBV7-8 and J usage is TRBJ1-2, with D unresolved. The germline V gene encodes CDR1 SGHVS and CDR2 FQNEAQ. Trimming stripped 1 base from V and 8 bases from J, with 14 bases between. This CDR3 contains 14 residues. CDR3 DNA sequence: TGTGCCAGCAGCTTAGTCCCCGGCCAGGACGGCTACACCTTC. Translating gives CASSLVPGQDGYTF.

The V and J genes are TRBV6-5 and TRBJ2-3, with D unresolved. Trimming removed 0 bases from V and 6 bases from J, with 7 bases in between. The CDR3 spans 13 residues. In germline, CDR1 is MNHEY, CDR2 SVGAGI. The chain's CDR3 is CASSYSRSDTQYF. DNA of the CDR3: TGTGCCAGCAGTTACTCGAGGTCGGATACGCAGTATTTT.

Here the CDR3 DNA reads TGTGCCAGCAGTCACTCAGGGGGAAGTTCGGAGGGCTACACCTTC. This codes for CASSHSGGSSEGYTF. This chain links TRBV25-1 with TRBJ1-2, with 7 nucleotides matching TRBD1. V shed 5 bases, J shed 8 bases, and the junction held 14 bases outside the gene matches. CDR3 length: 15 residues. Germline V gene data show CDR1 as MGHDK and CDR2 as SYGVNS.

This clone was seen once. The rearrangement joins TRBV24-1 to TRBJ1-5; D unclear. Germline V CDR1 and CDR2: KGHDR, SFDVKD. V was trimmed by 4 bases and J by 4 bases, leaving 7 bases between them. CDR3 size: 13 residues. This CDR3 is CATSERVNQPQHF. The CDR3 DNA sequence: TGTGCCACCAGTGAGAGAGTAAATCAGCCCCAGCATTTT.

The J gene is TRBJ2-1, the V gene TRBV7-2; the D call may be TRBD1 or TRBD2 (5 bases each). V shed 0 bases and J shed 6 bases, with 12 bases lying between them. The CDR3 loop spans 15 amino acids. CDR1 and CDR2 (germline): SGHTA, FQGNSA. In DNA form, the CDR3 reads TGTGCCAGCAGCTTAGCTTTCGGGACCTTCAATGAGCAGTTCTTC. It encodes CASSLAFGTFNEQFF.

This chain connects TRBV10-2 to TRBJ1-6, with D perhaps TRBD1 (5 bases). Germline assignment: CDR1 WSHSY and CDR2 SAAADI. There are 14 residues in the CDR3. V lost 3 bases, J lost 9 bases, and 12 bases lay in between. CDR3 loop: CASSDWGGGSPLHF. As DNA, the CDR3 is TGCGCCAGCAGTGATTGGGGGGGTGGTTCACCCCTCCACTTT.

This rearrangement joins TRBV9 to TRBJ1-5; no clear D. Trimming removed 3 bases at V and 5 bases at J, with 12 bases between. This CDR3 comprises 14 residues. The germline gives CDR1 SGDLS, CDR2 YYNGEE. The CDR3 is CASSADSMDQPQHF. The CDR3 nucleotides are TGTGCCAGCAGCGCTGACTCTATGGATCAGCCCCAGCATTTT.

V gene TRBV19 combines with J gene TRBJ2-5; no reliable D call. The CDR3 has 14 amino acids. Germline V gives CDR1 LNHDA, CDR2 SQIVND (reference sequence). V was trimmed by 3 bases and J by 1 base, leaving 9 bases between them. CDR3 amino acids: CASSIGPAQETQYF. CDR3 sequence (DNA): TGTGCCAGTAGTATTGGACCCGCCCAAGAGACCCAGTACTTC.

The V call is TRBV3-1 (or the pseudogene TRBV3-2), the J call TRBJ1-1; D is unresolved. This CDR3 has 14 residues. Germline V gene sequence: CDR1 LGHDT, CDR2 YNNKEL (reference sequence). Trimming took off 4 bases at V and 4 bases at J, with 13 bases between the two ends. The CDR3 region is CASSPSERPTEAFF. The CDR3 nucleotides are TGTGCCAGCAGCCCCTCCGAGAGGCCCACTGAAGCTTTCTTT.

This clone was found once. The chain links TRBV25-1 to TRBJ1-4, with TRBD1 matching 9 bases. The CDR3 has 12 residues. V was clipped by 9 bases and J by 8 bases; unmatched bases: 4. Germline CDR1 reads MGHDK; CDR2 reads SYGVNS. This CDR3 reads CASEDRGEKLFF. In DNA form, the CDR3 reads TGTGCCAGTGAGGACAGGGGAGAAAAACTGTTTTTT.

The chain joins TRBV10-3 to TRBJ2-3; maybe TRBD2 (6 bases). V was clipped by 8 bases and J by 2 bases, with 8 bases between them. This CDR3 region has 12 residues. From germline, CDR1 is ENHRY and CDR2 SYGVKD. The CDR3 coding sequence is TGTGCCATCTGGGACTTCACAGATACGCAGTATTTT. Translating it yields CAIWDFTDTQYF.

This sequence joins TRBV4-2 and TRBJ1-4; D is unresolved. The CDR3 is made up of 13 amino acids. Deletions cut 1 base from V and 8 bases from J, with 8 bases between. Germline V CDR1 and CDR2: LGHNA, YNFKEQ. The CDR3 region is CASSQGTFEKLFF. The CDR3 DNA follows: TGTGCCAGCAGCCAAGGAACTTTCGAAAAACTGTTTTTT.

J is TRBJ2-1 and V is TRBV5-1; 8 bases fit TRBD2. Germline CDR1 reads SGHRS; CDR2 reads YFSETQ. V gave up 2 bases and J gave up 4 bases; unmatched junction bases: 8. This CDR3 region has 16 residues. The CDR3 reads CASSFEVAGLYNEQFF. CDR3 in DNA: TGCGCCAGCAGCTTTGAAGTAGCGGGGCTATACAATGAGCAGTTCTTC.

This rearrangement joins TRBV7-6 to TRBJ1-3; D ambiguous. In germline, CDR1 is SGHVS, CDR2 FNYEAQ. Trimming removed 0 bases from V and 0 bases from J, with 9 bases in between. CDR3 size: 16 residues. The CDR3 spells CASSLASANSGNTIYF. In DNA, the CDR3 is TGTGCCAGCAGCTTAGCTAGTGCGAACTCTGGAAACACCATATATTTT.